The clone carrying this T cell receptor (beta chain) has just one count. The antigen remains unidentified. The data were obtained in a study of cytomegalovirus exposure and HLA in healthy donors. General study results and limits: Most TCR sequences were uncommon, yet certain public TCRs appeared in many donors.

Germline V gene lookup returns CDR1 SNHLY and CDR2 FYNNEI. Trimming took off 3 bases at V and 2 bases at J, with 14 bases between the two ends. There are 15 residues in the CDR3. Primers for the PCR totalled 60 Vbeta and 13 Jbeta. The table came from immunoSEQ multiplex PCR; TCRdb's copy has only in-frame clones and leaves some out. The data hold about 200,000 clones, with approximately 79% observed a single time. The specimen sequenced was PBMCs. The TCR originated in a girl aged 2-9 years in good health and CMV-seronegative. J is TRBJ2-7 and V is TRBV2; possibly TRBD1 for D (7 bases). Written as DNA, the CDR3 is TGTGCCAGCAGTGAGGAGGGGGCGAAGACCTACGAGCAGTACTTC. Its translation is CASSEEGAKTYEQYF.